This T cell receptor (beta chain) appears in the sequencing data of a study of human T cells and chemical hapten exposure. For the study at large: Variability of per-sample TCR yields stemmed mainly from small differences in pooled library volume.

Unique molecular identifiers were attached to individual cDNA molecules during library preparation. Each CDR3 protein is one row after TCRdb ran MiXCR on the RACE reads. The data hold 130,000 or so distinct CDR3 sequences, with roughly 9.5% observed a single time. Study-wide results and limits: TCRs whose frequency exceeded 1 in 1000 remained the same following DPC sensitization.

Trimming left V 1 base short and J 4 bases short, with 11 bases between. The CDR3 contains 14 residues. The germline gives CDR1 SGHDT, CDR2 YYEEEE. On this clonotype itself: The antigen remains undetermined.

The time point: healthy volunteer bleed at 2 weeks. Before extraction, the whole blood was not fractionated, and total RNA was taken from it. This chain joins TRBV5-6 and TRBJ1-2; no reliable D call. This clonotype was sampled from a male donor in good health. Some clones in this sample may be carry-over from other donors' samples. The sequenced material came from whole blood. The CDR3 is CASSLTGPSYGYTF. The CDR3 bases are TGTGCCAGCAGCTTGACCGGGCCCTCCTATGGCTACACCTTC.